Below are 25 T cell receptor beta chains sequenced from a single sample in a study of monozygotic twins with inflammatory bowel disease. One entry per CDR3 protein, without DNA, is what TCRdb gives after re-calling the 5' RACE reads. This sample carries about 160,000 distinct CDR3 sequences, with 2.4% going to the ten biggest clones. Sequences were obtained from blood. The origin of the receptors is a human donor with ulcerative colitis or Crohn's disease, or a healthy co-twin of an affected twin (not recorded which).

The chain couples TRBV7-9 to TRBJ1-1; TCRdb designates TRBD1, a call that cannot be tested without DNA. This CDR3 spans 14 amino acids. Germline V gene sequence: CDR1 SEHNR, CDR2 FQNEAQ (reference sequence). The CDR3 region is CASSFTGQGSEAFF.

The J gene is TRBJ2-5, the V gene TRBV3-1; TCRdb's D gene call, TRBD1, goes unchecked for lack of DNA. The CDR3 consists of 15 residues. From germline, CDR1 is LGHDT and CDR2 YNNKEL (reference sequence). The CDR3 protein is CASSPRDKHQETQYF.

The chain recombines TRBV7-9 with TRBJ2-7; TCRdb calls TRBD1, which cannot be checked without DNA. CDR1 and CDR2 (germline): SEHNR, FQNEAQ (reference sequence). This CDR3 spans 13 amino acids. The CDR3 region is CASSPGQGYEQYF.

V usage is TRBV9 and J usage is TRBJ2-1; TCRdb's assignment of TRBD2 cannot be checked, as there is no DNA. Germline loops: CDR1 SGDLS, CDR2 YYNGEE. The CDR3 has 16 amino acids. The CDR3 sequence is CASTPPGLAGYNEQFF.

The genes are TRBV2 and TRBJ1-5. The CDR3 loop spans 14 amino acids. Germline V gene sequence: CDR1 SNHLY, CDR2 FYNNEI. The CDR3 spells CASSEGSSNQPQHF.

The chain uses TRBV9 and TRBJ2-1; TCRdb's D gene call, TRBD2, goes unchecked for lack of DNA. Germline V CDR1 and CDR2: SGDLS, YYNGEE. This CDR3 region has 17 residues. CDR3 loop: CASSPTVGGGAYNEQFF.

The rearrangement links TRBV27 to TRBJ2-2; the TCRdb D gene call, TRBD2, has no DNA to confirm it. CDR1 and CDR2 (germline): MNHEY, SMNVEV (reference sequence). This CDR3 is 17 amino acids long. This chain's CDR3 is CASSPGLAGGRTGELFF.

The CDR3 region is CAAGGPLDTQYF. The genes are TRBV12-3 or TRBV12-4 and TRBJ2-3; the D call from TCRdb, TRBD2, cannot be confirmed without DNA. This CDR3 contains 12 residues.

This chain links TRBV6-1 with TRBJ1-5; there is no DNA to check the TCRdb D call of TRBD1. This CDR3 comprises 13 residues. Per the germline V gene, CDR1 is MNHNS and CDR2 is SASEGT. The CDR3 is CAGRTGENQPQHF.

V is TRBV12-3 or TRBV12-4 and J is TRBJ2-2; TCRdb's assignment of TRBD1 cannot be checked, as there is no DNA. The CDR3 covers 13 residues. This chain's CDR3 is CASSLGDSGELFF.

The chain combines TRBV28 with TRBJ1-2. Germline assignment: CDR1 MDHEN and CDR2 SYDVKM. CDR3 size: 12 residues. The CDR3 loop is CASSSPTVSYTF.

V usage is TRBV6-1 and J usage is TRBJ2-3; TCRdb's D gene call, TRBD2, goes unchecked for lack of DNA. The CDR3 spans 16 residues. The germline CDR1 and CDR2 sequences are MNHNS and SASEGT. The CDR3 here is CASRGTTSGSTDTQYF.

The chain combines TRBV5-6 with TRBJ1-5. The CDR3 totals 14 residues. Germline assignment: CDR1 SGHDT and CDR2 YYEEEE. The CDR3 loop reads CASSLAFSNQPQHF.

This chain links TRBV5-4 with TRBJ1-2; with no DNA, the TCRdb D assignment of TRBD1 cannot be verified. The germline CDR1 and CDR2 sequences are SGHNT and YYREEE (reference sequence). CDR3 length: 15 residues. The CDR3 region is CASSFTGLANYGYTF.

The V gene is TRBV5-1, the J gene TRBJ2-7; the TCRdb D gene call, TRBD1, has no DNA to confirm it. Germline lookup yields CDR1 SGHRS and CDR2 YFSETQ. The CDR3 sequence is 14 residues long. Here the CDR3 reads CASSLMGQVYEQYF.

The chain has TRBV30 and TRBJ1-5; TCRdb lists TRBD1, though no DNA is available to test this call. Germline V gene lookup returns CDR1 GTSNPN and CDR2 SVGIG (reference sequence). The CDR3 runs to 13 residues. CDR3 loop: CAWNRGGNQPQHF.

The J gene is TRBJ2-1, the V gene TRBV29-1; the TCRdb D gene call, TRBD2, has no DNA to confirm it. The CDR3 has 11 residues. Germline loops: CDR1 SQVTM, CDR2 ANQGSEA. CDR3 sequence: CSGGLAYEQFF.

The chain couples TRBV27 to TRBJ2-2. CDR3 length: 14 residues. The V gene's germline CDR1 is MNHEY and CDR2 SMNVEV (reference sequence). The CDR3 sequence: CASSLMEPTGELFF.

This chain joins TRBV7-9 and TRBJ2-7; without DNA, the TCRdb call of TRBD1 cannot be checked. This CDR3 contains 14 residues. From germline, CDR1 is SEHNR and CDR2 FQNEAQ (reference sequence). CDR3 region: CASSSETGTYEQYF.

This sequence joins TRBV30 and TRBJ2-1; with no DNA, the TCRdb D assignment of TRBD2 cannot be verified. CDR3 size: 16 residues. CDR1 is GTSNPN and CDR2 is SVGIG in the germline V gene (reference sequence). CDR3 in amino acids: CAWSGRNQRVYNGQFF.

The genes are TRBV7-2 and TRBJ2-3; TCRdb outputs TRBD2, but without DNA this stays unchecked. The CDR3 has 14 amino acids. Germline assignment: CDR1 SGHTA and CDR2 FQGNSA. The CDR3 loop is CASSFPSGSDTQYF.

The gene calls are TRBV11-2 and TRBJ2-7; TCRdb calls TRBD1, which cannot be checked without DNA. CDR1 and CDR2 (germline): SGHAT, FQNNGV. CDR3 length: 13 residues. CDR3 in amino acids: CASSPGQNYEQYF.

The genes are TRBV20-1 and TRBJ2-1; TCRdb's D gene call, TRBD1, goes unchecked for lack of DNA. Germline loops: CDR1 DFQATT, CDR2 SNEGSKA (reference sequence). The CDR3 covers 14 residues. The CDR3 loop reads CSAVTGHQNNEQFF.

The genes are TRBV11-2 and TRBJ2-6; checking the TCRdb D call of TRBD2 is not possible without DNA. From germline, CDR1 is SGHAT and CDR2 FQNNGV. The CDR3 consists of 17 residues. This CDR3 reads CASSAVLARSGANVLTF.

This sequence joins TRBV5-1 and TRBJ2-2; TCRdb calls TRBD1, which cannot be checked without DNA. Germline assignment: CDR1 SGHRS and CDR2 YFSETQ. This CDR3 comprises 15 residues. CDR3 amino acids: CASRSGTGATGELFF.